The sequence of this TCR beta chain was determined in a study of Graves' ophthalmopathy and Graves' hyperthyroidism. Looking at the study overall: Ophthalmopathy not arising within 18 months of follow-up defined hyperthyroidism as stable.

Researchers took RNA transcripts and amplified TCR beta CDR3 regions from them. RT-PCR with HTBI primers came first, then second-round multiplex PCR. TCRdb independently ran MiXCR on the multiplex PCR reads; one entry per CDR3 protein. The sample includes 900,000 to 1,200,000 distinct CDR3 sequences, about 38% of them seen just once. Hyperthyroidism patients, all newly diagnosed, had under 2 months' duration and ages of 18 to 65. Notes on this clonotype: Its antigen is as yet unknown.

Study outcomes and limitations: In separating ophthalmopathy from stable hyperthyroidism, a 13-signature model achieved about 91% sensitivity and approximately 80% specificity.

The CDR3 is 15 amino acids. Looked up from germline, CDR1 is SGHAT and CDR2 is FQNNGV. The V segment lost 5 bases and the J segment 11 bases; nucleotides outside the gene matches: 17. The chain links TRBV11-2 to TRBJ1-1; 7 bases align to TRBD1. This sequence was found in an adult man with Graves' hyperthyroidism. Sequenced material: peripheral blood or thyroid tissue (not recorded which). The CDR3 nucleotides are TGTGCCAGCAGCGAAACAGGGGACAGCTTCATGGTGGCTTTCTTT. Encoded protein: CASSETGDSFMVAFF. The full variable domain, its missing parts supplied by reference TRBV11-2 and TRBJ1-1, is EAGVAQSPRYKIIEKRQSVAFWCNPISGHATLYWYQQILGQGPKLLIQFQNNGVVDDSQLPKDRFSAERLKGVDSTLKIQPAKLEDSAVYLCASSETGDSFMVAFFGQGTRLTVV.